The count of the clone carrying this TCR beta chain is one. The sample originates from a study of blood T cell repertoires in COVID-19. Study context: Some COVID-19 samples were acute and others convalescent; all came from the United States, Italy and Spain. In each case, the material was cDNA or gDNA derived from T cells, B-cell-depleted T cells, or PBMCs.

Authors' methods: Estimation of nucleated cell counts relied on the amplification of reference gene primers. The data were produced by immunoSEQ multiplex PCR, yet TCRdb's version contains in-frame clones alone and is incomplete. Clonal size and the V and J genes are those of that table, whereas D and trimming came from the DNA. This sample has some 41,000 clones, with roughly nine tenths found just once. Germline V CDR1 and CDR2: SGHRS, YFSETQ. The CDR3 consists of 13 residues. V lost 4 bases and J 5 bases, leaving 9 bases between the germline ends. The rearrangement uses TRBV5-1 and TRBJ1-4, with a possible D match to TRBD1 (5 bases). The sequence was obtained from a man in his sixties or seventies with active COVID-19. Sequencing input: peripheral blood. The CDR3 protein is CASSDSINEKLFF. The CDR3 DNA follows: TGCGCCAGCAGCGACAGCATAAATGAAAAACTGTTTTTT.